The 11 T cell receptor beta chains below were found in one sample sequenced in a study of T cell responses to AZD1222 COVID-19 vaccine. Libraries were prepared by immunoSEQ multiplex PCR; TCRdb keeps only in-frame clonotypes and omits some of them. Of approximately 97,000 clones listed, less than 90% are singletons. Material: peripheral blood, obtained on day 0 of AZD1222 vaccination. The receptors originated from an adult in good health.

The V gene is TRBV5-1, the J gene TRBJ1-1, with D hard to call. This CDR3 spans 13 amino acids. The germline V gene has CDR1 SGHRS and CDR2 YFSETQ. Trimming removed 6 bases from V and 6 bases from J, with 15 bases in between. The CDR3 loop reads CASKKDPSPEAFF. The CDR3 bases are TGCGCCAGCAAAAAGGACCCCAGCCCTGAAGCTTTCTTT.

The J gene is TRBJ2-2, the V gene TRBV7-9; 9 bases are a match to TRBD2. CDR1 and CDR2 from the germline V gene are SEHNR and FQNEAQ (reference sequence). There are 16 residues in the CDR3. V lost 4 bases and J lost 4; bases outside the gene matches: 7. The CDR3 here is CASSSIAGVGTGELFF. CDR3 in DNA: TGTGCCAGCAGCTCGATAGCGGGAGTTGGCACCGGGGAGCTGTTTTTT. Complete variable domain (other parts from reference TRBV7-9 and TRBJ2-2): DTGVSQNPRHKITKRGQNVTFRCDPISEHNRLYWYRQTLGQGPEFLTYFQNEAQLEKSRLLSDRFSAERPKGSFSTLEIQRTEQGDSAMYLCASSSIAGVGTGELFFGEGSRLTVL.

CDR3 sequence: CASSYLRQGGNEQFF. The CDR3 DNA reads as TGTGCCAGCAGTTACCTTCGACAGGGGGGCAATGAGCAGTTCTTC. The chain recombines TRBV6-5 with TRBJ2-1, with 9 nucleotides matching TRBD1. Losses at the gene ends were 2 bases for V and 6 bases for J; bases not matched to a gene: 5. Germline values: CDR1 MNHEY, CDR2 SVGAGI. The CDR3 has 15 amino acids.

The chain joins TRBV3-1 (or the pseudogene TRBV3-2) to TRBJ1-2, with a weak D call TRBD1 (6 bases). Trimming removed 3 bases from V and 2 bases from J, with 13 bases in between. The germline CDR1 and CDR2 sequences are LGHDT and YNNKEL (reference sequence). The length of the CDR3 is 15 residues. CDR3 residues: CASSHVRGANYGYTF. The CDR3 bases are TGTGCCAGCAGCCATGTTCGGGGGGCAAACTATGGCTACACCTTC.

This chain links TRBV2 with TRBJ1-1; D remains unclear. This CDR3 has 13 residues. The V end was cut by 4 bases, the J end by 1 base, with 7 bases between. The germline gives CDR1 SNHLY, CDR2 FYNNEI. The CDR3 bases are TGTGCCAGCAGTGGGGTTTCGAACACTGAAGCTTTCTTT. As protein: CASSGVSNTEAFF.

The chain recombines TRBV5-1 with TRBJ1-2; D unresolved. The CDR3 spans 14 residues. V was shortened by 0 bases and J by 7 bases, with 13 bases between the two germline ends. The germline V gene has CDR1 SGHRS and CDR2 YFSETQ. The CDR3 DNA reads as TGCGCCAGCAGCTTGGGCCAAGACATCAGTGGCTACACCTTC. This codes for CASSLGQDISGYTF.

V gene TRBV11-3 combines with J gene TRBJ1-1; 10 bases map to TRBD1. V shed 2 bases, J shed 5 bases, and the junction held 5 bases outside the gene matches. Per germline, CDR1 SGHNT and CDR2 YENEEA. The length of the CDR3 is 15 residues. This CDR3 reads CASSLRGTGETEAFF. As DNA, the CDR3 is TGTGCCAGCAGCTTAAGAGGGACAGGGGAGACTGAAGCTTTCTTT.

The chain couples TRBV11-3 to TRBJ2-3, with 9 bases identical to TRBD2. The germline gives CDR1 SGHNT, CDR2 YENEEA. The CDR3 length is 16 residues. After removal of 1 base from V and 0 bases from J, the junction contained 2 bases not matched to a gene. Here the CDR3 DNA reads TGTGCCAGCAGCTTAGCTAGCGGGACCAGCACAGATACGCAGTATTTT. As protein: CASSLASGTSTDTQYF.

The chain has TRBV4-2 and TRBJ2-1; TRBD2 might be the D (5 bases). V was clipped by 4 bases and J by 6 bases, with 19 bases between them. CDR3 length: 16 residues. CDR1 is LGHNA and CDR2 is YNFKEQ in the germline V gene. CDR3 region: CASSRGGGGGVNEQFF. The CDR3 DNA is TGTGCCAGCAGCCGGGGTGGAGGTGGCGGTGTCAATGAGCAGTTCTTC.

The chain carries TRBV7-2 and TRBJ1-1, with D perhaps matching TRBD1 (6 bases). Trimming pared 8 bases from V and 1 base from J, leaving 11 bases between. The CDR3 has 13 residues. The germline V gene has CDR1 SGHTA and CDR2 FQGNSA. The CDR3 region is CASAAQGNTEAFF. The DNA for the CDR3 is TGTGCCAGCGCCGCACAGGGGAACACTGAAGCTTTCTTT.

The gene calls are TRBV5-4 and TRBJ2-2; the match to TRBD2 covers 8 bases. V trimming: 1 base; J trimming: 6 bases; junction bases outside the gene matches: 8. CDR3 length: 16 amino acids. Per germline, CDR1 SGHNT and CDR2 YYREEE (reference sequence). The CDR3 coding sequence is TGTGCCAGCAGCTTGTCGAGGGGACTAGGGGCCGGGGAGCTGTTTTTT. This encodes CASSLSRGLGAGELFF.